Presented here are 5 T cell receptor beta chains from one specimen sequenced in a study of T cell repertoires in cytomegalovirus infection. No antigen has been identified for these receptors. TCRdb recomputed calls from the reads with MiXCR, one row per CDR3 protein. The sample yields about 890,000 distinct CDR3 sequences, roughly 31% seen once. The input for sequencing was cultured CD8+ T cells from PBMCs, taken from culture after CMV antigen stimulation. The receptors derive from a human donor in good health (CMV status not recorded). Some clones in this sample may be carry-over from other donors' samples.

This clonotype was recorded at least ten times. V usage is TRBV7-8 and J usage is TRBJ2-5; the D is unclear. CDR1 and CDR2 from the germline V gene are SGHVS and FQNEAQ. V shed 5 bases and J shed 4 bases, with 14 bases lying between them. The CDR3 runs to 14 residues. CDR3 DNA sequence: TGTGCCAGCAGCCTTCATCTGGCCGGAGAGACCCAGTACTTC. This encodes CASSLHLAGETQYF.

CDR3: CSVEPRDYVMDEQFF. In DNA, the CDR3 is TGCAGCGTTGAACCCCGGGACTACGTGATGGATGAGCAGTTCTTC. The chain carries TRBV29-1 and TRBJ2-1; 7 nucleotides line up with TRBD2. This CDR3 contains 15 residues. The V gene end was trimmed by 2 bases and the J gene end by 8 bases; junction bases not matched to a gene: 12. Germline CDR1 and CDR2: SQVTM and ANQGSEA.

This clonotype was observed once. This chain connects TRBV6-2 or TRBV6-3 to TRBJ2-7; D is perhaps TRBD1 (7 bases). V shed 4 bases and J shed 1 base, with 11 bases lying between them. The V gene's germline CDR1 is MNHEY and CDR2 SVGEGT. This CDR3 has 14 residues. CDR3 DNA: TGTGCCAGCAGTTGGGGGGACAGATCCTACGAGCAGTACGTC. It encodes CASSWGDRSYEQYV.

Ten or more counts support this clonotype. The V call is TRBV12-3 or TRBV12-4, the J call TRBJ2-3; tentative D call: TRBD1 (5 bases). This CDR3 contains 14 residues. Trimming took off 5 bases at V and 1 base at J, with 10 bases between the two ends. The CDR3 DNA reads TGTGCCAGCAGTAATGGGGCCCGCACAGATACGCAGTATTTT. This sequence encodes CASSNGARTDTQYF.

This clonotype occurred a few times. The rearrangement links TRBV6-1 to TRBJ2-7; 10 nucleotides match TRBD1. The CDR3 sequence is 14 residues long. With 5 bases clipped from V and 6 bases from J, the junction kept 7 bases outside the gene matches. Germline lookup yields CDR1 MNHNS and CDR2 SASEGT. CDR3 protein: CASSRTGGQSEQYF. CDR3 coding DNA: TGTGCCAGCAGTAGGACAGGGGGGCAAAGCGAGCAGTACTTC.